This T cell receptor beta chain was recorded in a study of blood T cell repertoires in COVID-19. The wider study: Sites across the United States, Italy and Spain contributed samples from acute and convalescent COVID-19. T cells, B-cell-depleted T cells, or PBMCs provided the cDNA or gDNA that served as material.

Original handling: Scientists estimated how many nucleated cells there were by amplifying reference gene primers. TCRdb's copy holds only in-frame clones and misses some; the assay was immunoSEQ multiplex PCR. Clone size and the V and J calls come from that table; the DNA yielded D and trimming. The data hold 150,000 to 200,000 clones, with around nine tenths observed a single time. The germline V gene encodes CDR1 SGHRS and CDR2 YFSETQ. V lost 4 bases to trimming and J lost 1 base, with 11 bases between them. The CDR3 length is 15 residues. The TCR was taken from a man between 70 and 80 years old with acute or convalescent COVID-19. The chain couples TRBV5-1 to TRBJ2-2, with D possibly TRBD2 on 5 matching bases. The sample taken for sequencing was peripheral blood. CDR3 coding DNA: TGCGCCAGCAGCCCGCAAGCGGTGAACACCGGGGAGCTGTTTTTT. Protein sequence: CASSPQAVNTGELFF.